This T cell receptor (beta chain) was recovered during a study of T cells in tuberculosis. Sequencing was performed with immunoSEQ multiplex PCR; in TCRdb, only in-frame clones are kept and a portion is missing. The table includes over 20,000 clones, roughly 97% detected once. After removal of 5 bases from V and 0 bases from J, the junction contained 8 bases not matched to a gene. The germline gives CDR1 SEHNR, CDR2 FQNEAQ (reference sequence). The CDR3 has 18 amino acids. The sequence was collected from a donor aged 10-29 years with latent tuberculosis or without tuberculosis infection. V gene TRBV7-9 combines with J gene TRBJ1-5; 12 nucleotides line up with TRBD1. Material for sequencing was PBMCs. The CDR3 nucleotides read TGTGCCAGCAGCCTAGGGACAGGGGGCGGGTATAGCAATCAGCCCCAGCATTTT. Its translation: CASSLGTGGGYSNQPQHF.